Sequencing of this TCR beta chain was carried out in a study of radiotherapy plus CTLA-4 blockade in lung cancer. On the study more broadly: The study recorded objective responses in about 20% of patients and disease control in about 31%.

A remark on this clone: Its antigen is unidentified.

Overall study findings and caveats: Reports identified early blood T cell clone dynamics, with interferon-beta, as the best response predictor. Clones derived from tumor TCRs expanded in blood after radiotherapy plus ipilimumab.

In chemo-refractory metastatic non-small-cell lung cancer, patients got ipilimumab CTLA-4 blockade together with focal radiation. This CDR3 is built from 15 residues. Trimming removed 0 bases from V and 0 bases from J, with 6 bases in between. Per the germline V gene, CDR1 is SGHRS and CDR2 is YFSETQ. Clones were read by immunoSEQ multiplex PCR, and TCRdb kept only the in-frame ones, dropping some. This sample yields 100,000 or so clones, of which about four fifths are seen a single time; more than 20% belongs to the top ten. The sequence came from a human donor with non-small cell lung cancer that progressed on radiotherapy plus ipilimumab. This chain uses TRBV5-1 with TRBJ1-4; no reliable D call. This specimen was peripheral blood, taken from a patient treated with radiotherapy plus ipilimumab. The CDR3 sequence is CASSLVGSTNEKLFF. In DNA form, the CDR3 reads TGCGCCAGCAGCTTGGTCGGGTCAACTAATGAAAAACTGTTTTTT.